This T cell receptor (beta chain) stems from a study of T-cell memory formation after mild COVID-19. Overall study: Largely donor-specific sequence clusters came from a couple of donors.

Study results and limitations: The pre-infection memory compartment contained some responding clones, suggesting cross-reactive memory joined.

TCR alpha and TCR beta cDNA libraries with sample barcodes and UMIs came from 5'RACE using constant-segment primers. TCRdb reanalysed the 5' RACE reads using MiXCR and keeps one entry per CDR3 protein. The table includes under 300,000 distinct CDR3 sequences, around 10% detected once. This clonotype was found a few times. The antigen remains unidentified. Germline CDR1 and CDR2: MRHNA and SNTAGT. V lost 5 bases and J lost 9; bases outside the gene matches: 12. CDR3 size: 15 residues. The sample taken for sequencing was PBMCs or a T cell subset sorted from them (not recorded which). The chain employs TRBV6-4 and TRBJ2-1, with TRBD2 matching over 8 bases. This clonotype was obtained from a young man who had mild COVID-19 (a few samples of this study predate the infection). Cell type and time point are not known. CDR3 nucleotides: TGTGCCAGCAGTCCCTTCGGGGGGGCTAACAGTGAGCAGTTCTTC. Its translation: CASSPFGGANSEQFF.